The TCR beta chain described here comes from a study of cytomegalovirus exposure and HLA in healthy donors. On this clone: One end of the junction is discordant with germline, which a read error may explain.

Use of 60 Vbeta and 13 Jbeta primers characterized the PCR. Clones were sequenced by immunoSEQ multiplex PCR, and TCRdb holds only the in-frame ones, with some missing. Here the sample spans over 150,000 clones, 65% to 90% being singletons. The sequence derives from a man aged 50 to 59 in good health and CMV-seropositive. Sequenced sample: PBMCs.

CDR3 nucleotide sequence: TGTGCCAGCAGCTCCCTTTTACAGGGTATGAACACTGAGGCTTTCTTT. Protein: CASSSLLQGMNTEAFF. The V call is TRBV11-3, the J call TRBJ1-1; weak D call: TRBD1 (6 bases). Germline lookup yields CDR1 SGHNT and CDR2 YENEEA. The CDR3 extends over 16 amino acids.